This T cell receptor (beta chain) was captured by sequencing in a study of cytomegalovirus exposure and HLA in healthy donors. Here immunoSEQ multiplex PCR was the method, and the copy in TCRdb shows in-frame clones only, minus some. Of 100,000 to 150,000 clones detected, about 96% appear once; the ten largest clones hold 1.5% to 2%. CDR1 MDHEN and CDR2 SYDVKM come from the germline V gene. The length of the CDR3 is 13 residues. Germline trimming cut 3 bases from V and 16 bases from J; bases unmatched to any gene: 12. This clonotype originated in a man aged 18 to 30 in good health and CMV-seronegative. The chain joins TRBV28 to TRBJ1-5, with TRBD1 matching 7 bases. The specimen was PBMCs. The CDR3 bases are TGTGCCAGCAGTTTCGGAGGGGGCGTTCCCCCACATTTT. Its translation: CASSFGGGVPPHF.